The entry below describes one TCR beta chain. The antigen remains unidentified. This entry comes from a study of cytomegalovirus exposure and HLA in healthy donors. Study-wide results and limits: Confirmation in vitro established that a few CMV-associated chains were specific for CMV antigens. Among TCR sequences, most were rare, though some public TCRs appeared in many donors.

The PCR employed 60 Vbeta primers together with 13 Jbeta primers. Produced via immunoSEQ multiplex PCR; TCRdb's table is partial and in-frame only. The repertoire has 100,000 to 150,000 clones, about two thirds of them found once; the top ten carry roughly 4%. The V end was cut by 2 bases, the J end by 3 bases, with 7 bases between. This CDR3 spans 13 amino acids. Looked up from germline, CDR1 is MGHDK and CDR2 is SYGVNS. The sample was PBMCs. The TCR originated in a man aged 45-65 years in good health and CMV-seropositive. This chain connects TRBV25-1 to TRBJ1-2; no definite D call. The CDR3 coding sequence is TGTGCCAGCAGTGAACGGGGAGACTATGGCTACACCTTC. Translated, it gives CASSERGDYGYTF.